This T cell receptor beta chain was documented in a study of T cell responses to AZD1222 COVID-19 vaccine. Findings of the study overall: At study baseline, merely five or six AZD1222 recipients were seropositive. Mostly white British, mostly female donors; authors suggested clonal diversity may be underestimated. Nearly half of the spike-specific TCRs reportedly recognize variant regions that carry no mutations.

Deletions cut 2 bases from V and 2 bases from J, with 9 bases between. The V gene's germline CDR1 is ENHRY and CDR2 SYGVKD. This CDR3 spans 14 amino acids. Using immunoSEQ multiplex PCR, the repertoire was profiled, and TCRdb retains in-frame clones only, with some absent. The sample gives 130,000 or so clones, around 94% of which show up once; 6.6% is in the top ten. About this clone itself: What it recognizes is unknown.

Sequenced here: peripheral blood, sampled on day 0 of AZD1222 vaccination. The TCR comes from an adult in good health. The chain recombines TRBV10-3 with TRBJ2-5, with D unclear. CDR3 in amino acids: CAISEAQTQETQYF. The CDR3 coding sequence is TGTGCCATCAGTGAGGCTCAGACACAAGAGACCCAGTACTTC.